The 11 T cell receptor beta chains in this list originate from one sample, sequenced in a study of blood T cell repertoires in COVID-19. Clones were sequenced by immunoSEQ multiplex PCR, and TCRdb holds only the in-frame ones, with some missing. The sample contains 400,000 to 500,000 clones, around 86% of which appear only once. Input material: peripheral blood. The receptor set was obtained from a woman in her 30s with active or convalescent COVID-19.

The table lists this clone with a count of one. CDR3 sequence (DNA): TGTGCCAGCAGTCAGAATCAGGGGGCGTATGTGAACACTGAAGCTTTCTTT. Translation: CASSQNQGAYVNTEAFF. This chain links TRBV6-6 with TRBJ1-1; 8 positions match TRBD1. The CDR3 runs to 17 residues. With 5 bases clipped from V and 0 bases from J, the junction kept 11 bases outside the gene matches. Germline CDR1 is MNHNY and CDR2 is SVGAGI (reference sequence).

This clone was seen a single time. CDR3 sequence: CASSLELAEPTGELFF. DNA for the CDR3: TGTGCCAGCAGCTTAGAACTAGCGGAGCCCACCGGGGAGCTGTTTTTT. This sequence joins TRBV7-2 and TRBJ2-2; 8 bases fit TRBD2. The CDR3 loop spans 16 amino acids. The germline V gene has CDR1 SGHTA and CDR2 FQGNSA. V lost 1 base to trimming and J lost 4 bases; unmatched junction nucleotides: 5.

For the CDR3, the DNA is TGCGCCAGCAGCCCACCGGGACAGGGCGAATCACCCCTCCACTTT. It translates to CASSPPGQGESPLHF. The V call is TRBV5-1, the J call TRBJ1-6; 9 bases map to TRBD1. In germline, CDR1 is SGHRS, CDR2 YFSETQ. The CDR3 totals 15 residues. V lost 4 bases and J lost 10; bases outside the gene matches: 9.

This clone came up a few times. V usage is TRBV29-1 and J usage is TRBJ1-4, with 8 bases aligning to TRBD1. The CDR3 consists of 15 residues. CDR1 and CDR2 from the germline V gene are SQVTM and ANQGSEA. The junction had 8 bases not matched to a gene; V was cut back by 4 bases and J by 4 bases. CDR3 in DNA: TGCAGCGTTGCCCTATCACAGGGGGTTAATGAAAAACTGTTTTTT. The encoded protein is CSVALSQGVNEKLFF.

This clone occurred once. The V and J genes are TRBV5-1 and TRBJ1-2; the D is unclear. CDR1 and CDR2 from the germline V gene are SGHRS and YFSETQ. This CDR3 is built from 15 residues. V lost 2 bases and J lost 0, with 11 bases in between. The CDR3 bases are TGCGCCAGCAGCTTACAGATTACAGCTAACTATGGCTACACCTTC. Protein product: CASSLQITANYGYTF. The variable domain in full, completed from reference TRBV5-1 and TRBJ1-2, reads KAGVTQTPRYLIKTRGQQVTLSCSPISGHRSVSWYQQTPGQGLQFLFEYFSETQRNKGNFPGRFSGRQFSNSRSEMNVSTLELGDSALYLCASSLQITANYGYTFGSGTRLTVV.

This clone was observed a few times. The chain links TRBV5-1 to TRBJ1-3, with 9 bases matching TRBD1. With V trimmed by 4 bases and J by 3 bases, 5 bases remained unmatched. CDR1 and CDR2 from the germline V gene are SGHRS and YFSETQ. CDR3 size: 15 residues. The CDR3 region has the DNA TGCGCCAGCAGCGAGGGACAGGGAATTGGAAACACCATATATTTT. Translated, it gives CASSEGQGIGNTIYF.

As DNA, the CDR3 is TGCGCCAGCAGCTTGGATGCCTTGGCGGAAGATACGCAGTATTTT. This gives the protein CASSLDALAEDTQYF. This chain joins TRBV5-1 and TRBJ2-3, with D uncertain. Trimming shortened V by 0 bases and J by 5 bases, and 13 bases separated the two germline ends. This CDR3 is 15 amino acids long. Germline CDR1 SGHRS, CDR2 YFSETQ.

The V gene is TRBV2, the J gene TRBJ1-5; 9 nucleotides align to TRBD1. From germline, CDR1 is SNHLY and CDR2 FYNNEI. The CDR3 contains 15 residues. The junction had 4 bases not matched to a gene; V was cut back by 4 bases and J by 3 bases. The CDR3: CASSGGTGNNQPQHF. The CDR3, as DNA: TGTGCCAGCAGTGGTGGGACAGGGAACAATCAGCCCCAGCATTTT.

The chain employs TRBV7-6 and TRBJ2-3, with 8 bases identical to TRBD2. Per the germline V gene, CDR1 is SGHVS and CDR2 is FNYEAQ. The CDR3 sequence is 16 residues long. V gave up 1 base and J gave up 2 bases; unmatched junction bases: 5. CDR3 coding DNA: TGTGCCAGCAGCTTAGGGGGCGGGGGGAACACAGATACGCAGTATTTT. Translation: CASSLGGGGNTDTQYF. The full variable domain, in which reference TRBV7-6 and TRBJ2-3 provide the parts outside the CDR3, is GAGVSQSPRYKVTKRGQDVALRCDPISGHVSLYWYRQALGQGPEFLTYFNYEAQQDKSGLPNDRFSAERPEGSISTLTIQRTEQRDSAMYRCASSLGGGGNTDTQYFGPGTRLTVL.

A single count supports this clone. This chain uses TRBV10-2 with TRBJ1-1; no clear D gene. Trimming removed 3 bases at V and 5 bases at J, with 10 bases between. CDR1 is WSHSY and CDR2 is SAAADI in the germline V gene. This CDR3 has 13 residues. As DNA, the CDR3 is TGCGCCAGCAGTGATCAGGTATGGACTGAAGCTTTCTTT. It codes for CASSDQVWTEAFF.

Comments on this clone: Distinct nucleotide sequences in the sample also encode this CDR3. The CDR3 sequence: CASSLGLAGQETQYF. Here the CDR3 DNA reads TGTGCCAGCAGCTTAGGACTAGCGGGGCAAGAGACCCAGTACTTC. The J gene is TRBJ2-5, the V gene TRBV7-9; 11 bases align to TRBD2. V dropped 1 base and J dropped 2; count of bases not matched to a gene: 0. The CDR3 consists of 15 residues. Germline V gene lookup returns CDR1 SEHNR and CDR2 FQNEAQ (reference sequence).